This T cell receptor beta chain was identified during a study of CD8+CD57+ T cells in acquired aplastic anemia. This clonotype was counted many times. As yet, its antigen is unknown. Findings of the study overall: With respect to CD8+ Simpson's diversity, patients and controls did not differ significantly.

TCR beta VDJ and CDR3 profiles were obtained from a genomic DNA template. One entry per CDR3 protein, called by TCRdb with MiXCR from the reads. Of 60,000 or so distinct CDR3 sequences in the sample, roughly 58% were seen once. This clonotype originated in a human donor in good health, serving as a control. What was sequenced was sorted CD4+, CD8+, or CD8+CD57+ T cells (not recorded which) from PBMCs.

CDR3 nucleotides: TGCAGTGCTCCGAACTCCCCCTCTATCGGCGAGCAGTACTTC. It specifies CSAPNSPSIGEQYF. The chain couples TRBV20-1 to TRBJ2-7; no definite D call. CDR1 and CDR2 from the germline V gene are DFQATT and SNEGSKA (reference sequence). This CDR3 is 14 amino acids long. V lost 5 bases and J 6 bases, leaving 20 bases between the germline ends.